This T cell receptor (beta chain) was sequenced for a study of blood T cell repertoires in COVID-19. Original handling: Nucleated cell counts were estimated from reference gene primer amplification. This table comes from immunoSEQ multiplex PCR, and its TCRdb copy is limited to in-frame clones, with some not included. The V and J calls and clone size were taken over from that table, and D and trimming were inferred from the DNA. The sample comprises over 150,000 clones, roughly 80% of which are singletons, and roughly 12% rests with the top ten. Recruited during active infection, patients (from Seattle) were subsequently followed longitudinally. Per the germline V gene, CDR1 is SNHLY and CDR2 is FYNNEI. V dropped 8 bases and J dropped 1 base, with 14 bases sitting between them. This CDR3 is 14 amino acids long.

The sequence was collected from an elderly woman with COVID-19, enrolled during active disease. The chain combines TRBV2 with TRBJ1-1; D is undetermined. Sequenced sample: peripheral blood. This CDR3 is CASGSVGSNTEAFF. The CDR3 DNA reads as TGTGCCAGCGGCAGCGTCGGGTCGAACACTGAAGCTTTCTTT.